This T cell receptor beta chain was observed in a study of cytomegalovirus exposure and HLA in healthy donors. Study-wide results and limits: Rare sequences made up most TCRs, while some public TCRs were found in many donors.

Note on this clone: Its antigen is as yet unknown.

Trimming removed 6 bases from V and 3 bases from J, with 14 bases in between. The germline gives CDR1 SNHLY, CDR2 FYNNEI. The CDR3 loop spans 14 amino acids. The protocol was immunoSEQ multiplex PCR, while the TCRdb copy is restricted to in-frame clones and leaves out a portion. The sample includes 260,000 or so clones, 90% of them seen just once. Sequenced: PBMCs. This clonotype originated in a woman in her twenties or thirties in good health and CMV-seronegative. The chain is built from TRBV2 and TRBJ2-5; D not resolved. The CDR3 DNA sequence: TGTGCCAGCAGCTATTCAACCGGAGAAGAGACCCAGTACTTC. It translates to CASSYSTGEETQYF.